The 32 T cell receptor beta chains given below trace back to one sample, sequenced in a study of cytomegalovirus exposure and HLA in healthy donors. PCR employed 60 Vbeta and 13 Jbeta primers. Here immunoSEQ multiplex PCR was the method, and the copy in TCRdb shows in-frame clones only, minus some. Of tens of thousands of clones listed, roughly three quarters were seen once; the top ten hold around 21%. Sequencing used PBMCs. The receptors shown here come from a middle-aged woman in good health and CMV-seropositive.

The V call is TRBV6-1, the J call TRBJ2-1; TRBD2 matches 15 bases. Germline V gene sequence: CDR1 MNHNS, CDR2 SASEGT. J gave up 10 bases and V 3 bases, and 7 bases lay outside the gene matches. The CDR3 consists of 16 residues. The CDR3 spells CASSELGLAGGGEQFF. CDR3 nucleotide sequence: TGTGCCAGCAGTGAGCTGGGACTAGCGGGAGGTGGAGAGCAGTTCTTC.

The chain links TRBV9 to TRBJ2-3, with TRBD2 matching over 11 bases. The V gene's germline CDR1 is SGDLS and CDR2 YYNGEE. The CDR3 sequence is 15 residues long. Trimming cost V 6 bases and J 3 bases; bases outside gene matches: 6. CDR3 in amino acids: CASNRLAGGTDTQYF. The DNA of the CDR3 is TGTGCCAGCAACCGGCTAGCGGGAGGAACAGATACGCAGTATTTT.

This sequence joins TRBV19 and TRBJ1-6; 7 bases line up with TRBD1. Germline values: CDR1 LNHDA, CDR2 SQIVND (reference sequence). CDR3 length: 14 amino acids. Trimming took 8 bases from V and 7 from J; bases not matched to a gene: 8. Written as DNA, the CDR3 is TGTGCCAGTTCCCGACAGGGTAACAATTCACCCCTCCACTTT. Its protein product is CASSRQGNNSPLHF.

The V and J genes are TRBV6-5 and TRBJ2-3; perhaps TRBD1 as D (7 bases). V gave up 6 bases and J gave up 4 bases, with 14 bases separating them. CDR1 is MNHEY, CDR2 SVGAGI, per germline. This CDR3 is 14 amino acids long. DNA for the CDR3: TGTGCCAGCAGGGAGACAGGGAGGTCAGATACGCAGTATTTT. Translation gives CASRETGRSDTQYF.

The chain combines TRBV30 with TRBJ2-7; 8 bases align to TRBD2. The CDR3 has 16 amino acids. Germline assignment: CDR1 GTSNPN and CDR2 SVGIG (reference sequence). J lost 3 bases, V lost 6 bases, and 16 bases had no gene match. CDR3 nucleotides: TGTGCCTGCCACAGCGAGGGTGCGGGGGGCCGCTACGAGCAGTACTTC. Translated, it gives CACHSEGAGGRYEQYF.

The chain recombines TRBV30 with TRBJ2-1; 7 positions agree with TRBD1. The V gene end was trimmed by 3 bases and the J gene end by 3 bases; junction bases not matched to a gene: 5. This CDR3 contains 14 residues. CDR1 and CDR2 (germline): GTSNPN, SVGIG (reference sequence). The CDR3 DNA sequence: TGTGCCTGGAGCCCGGACAGGTACTACAATGAGCAGTTCTTC. Its translation: CAWSPDRYYNEQFF.

The chain recombines TRBV5-1 with TRBJ1-1, with D tentatively TRBD1 (5 bases). Trimming left V 3 bases short and J 8 bases short, with 14 bases between. CDR1 is SGHRS, CDR2 YFSETQ, per germline. This CDR3 spans 13 amino acids. In DNA, the CDR3 is TGCGCCAGCAGCTGGGGCGTGACAGAAGAAGCTTTCTTT. Amino acid sequence: CASSWGVTEEAFF.

This chain links TRBV29-1 with TRBJ2-3, with 10 bases aligning to TRBD1. Trimming took 1 base from V and 2 from J; bases not matched to a gene: 3. This CDR3 comprises 15 residues. CDR1 SQVTM and CDR2 ANQGSEA come from the germline V gene. This CDR3 reads CSVEVGTGVTDTQYF. The DNA of the CDR3 is TGCAGCGTTGAAGTGGGGACAGGGGTCACAGATACGCAGTATTTT.

This chain connects TRBV7-9 to TRBJ1-1; 10 positions match TRBD1. J was trimmed by 0 bases and V by 6 bases; bases with no gene match: 10. This CDR3 has 17 amino acids. Germline assignment: CDR1 SEHNR and CDR2 FQNEAQ (reference sequence). Here the CDR3 DNA reads TGTGCCAGCAGTAGGACAGGGGGTTTTGGGATGAACACTGAAGCTTTCTTT. Amino acids: CASSRTGGFGMNTEAFF.

CDR3 residues: CASSRQDYEQYF. The CDR3 nucleotides read TGTGCCAGCAGCCGGCAGGACTACGAGCAGTACTTC. The gene calls are TRBV7-2 and TRBJ2-7, with unresolved D. From germline, CDR1 is SGHTA and CDR2 FQGNSA. This CDR3 is built from 12 residues. V was clipped by 5 bases and J by 3 bases, with 8 bases between them.

V and J are TRBV4-1 and TRBJ2-1; 8 bases line up with TRBD1. The length of the CDR3 is 15 residues. V gave up 1 base and J gave up 3 bases; unmatched junction bases: 2. Germline-derived CDR1 and CDR2 are MGHRA and YSYEKL. CDR3: CASSQAGTGYNEQFF. Here the CDR3 DNA reads TGCGCCAGCAGCCAAGCCGGGACAGGCTACAATGAGCAGTTCTTC.

The chain uses TRBV19 and TRBJ1-1, with a weak D call TRBD1 (5 bases). Germline lookup yields CDR1 LNHDA and CDR2 SQIVND (reference sequence). This CDR3 has 14 residues. Trimming cost V 7 bases and J 0 bases, with 12 bases left between them. CDR3 sequence reads: CASNGGGMNTEAFF. The CDR3 bases are TGTGCCAGTAACGGGGGAGGCATGAACACTGAAGCTTTCTTT.

This clone was seen only a few times. The chain is built from TRBV6-1 and TRBJ2-1; D gene uncertain. The CDR3 runs to 13 residues. Trimming removed 6 bases from V and 3 bases from J, with 9 bases in between. Germline V gives CDR1 MNHNS, CDR2 SASEGT. CDR3 sequence reads: CASRAESYNEQFF. CDR3 nucleotides: TGTGCCAGCAGAGCCGAAAGCTACAATGAGCAGTTCTTC.

V is TRBV12-5 and J is TRBJ1-1, with TRBD1 matching over 11 bases. Trimming cost V 5 bases and J 6 bases; bases outside gene matches: 5. Germline lookup yields CDR1 LGHNT and CDR2 FRNRAP. The CDR3 loop spans 14 amino acids. CDR3: CASGPGQGDSEAFF. For the CDR3, the DNA is TGTGCTAGTGGTCCGGGACAGGGGGATTCTGAAGCTTTCTTT.

The chain recombines TRBV10-3 with TRBJ2-7; 11 bases map to TRBD2. The CDR3 length is 15 residues. Germline V gene lookup returns CDR1 ENHRY and CDR2 SYGVKD. V was clipped by 4 bases and J by 6 bases; unmatched bases: 8. The CDR3 loop reads CAISGVGLAGGEQYF. DNA for the CDR3: TGTGCCATCAGTGGAGTGGGGCTAGCGGGAGGCGAGCAGTACTTC.

This sequence joins TRBV19 and TRBJ2-7, with TRBD2 matching 9 bases. Germline lookup yields CDR1 LNHDA and CDR2 SQIVND (reference sequence). V dropped 6 bases and J dropped 0; count of bases not matched to a gene: 3. This CDR3 comprises 14 residues. Here the CDR3 DNA reads TGTGCCAGTAGAAGCGGGAGGAGCTCCTACGAGCAGTACTTC. Its protein is CASRSGRSSYEQYF.

The chain recombines TRBV2 with TRBJ1-5; D remains ambiguous. The germline CDR1 and CDR2 sequences are SNHLY and FYNNEI. The CDR3 is 15 residues long. Trimming left V 4 bases short and J 0 bases short, with 10 bases between. The CDR3 reads CASSGGRDSNQPQHF. In DNA, the CDR3 is TGTGCCAGCAGTGGAGGCAGAGATAGCAATCAGCCCCAGCATTTT.

The chain has TRBV30 and TRBJ1-4; 7 nucleotides line up with TRBD1. With V trimmed by 2 bases and J by 4 bases, 1 base remained unmatched. The CDR3 is 13 amino acids. From germline, CDR1 is GTSNPN and CDR2 SVGIG (reference sequence). The CDR3 DNA is TGTGCCTGGAGTAGACAGGGTAATGAAAAACTGTTTTTT. Translated, it gives CAWSRQGNEKLFF.

The table lists this clone with a count of one. The chain recombines TRBV7-2 with TRBJ2-5; a possible D gene is TRBD2 (5 bases). This CDR3 contains 13 residues. CDR1 and CDR2 (germline): SGHTA, FQGNSA. Trimming stripped 5 bases from V and 5 bases from J, with 12 bases between. The DNA for the CDR3 is TGTGCCAGCAGCCCCTCTAGCAGGGAGACCCAGTACTTC. It yields the protein CASSPSSRETQYF.

This clone was detected a few times. The chain is built from TRBV7-9 and TRBJ1-6, with 10 bases aligning to TRBD1. Germline lookup yields CDR1 SEHNR and CDR2 FQNEAQ (reference sequence). The CDR3 extends over 17 amino acids. Trimming took 5 bases from V and 10 from J; bases not matched to a gene: 14. DNA of the CDR3: TGTGCCAGCAGCGAACACGATAGACAGGGGGCGAGGTCACCCCTCCACTTT. Its translation is CASSEHDRQGARSPLHF.

In the case of this clone: One end of the junction varies from germline; a read error may be responsible. The chain links TRBV6-1 to TRBJ2-2; perhaps TRBD2 as D (6 bases). Per germline, CDR1 MNHNS and CDR2 SASEGT. The CDR3 covers 17 residues. CDR3 in DNA: TGTGCCAGCAGTGAAGGCGGCAAACACGGCTACACCGGGGGGCTGTTTTTT. Protein product: CASSEGGKHGYTGGLFF.

This chain links TRBV28 with TRBJ2-3, with a tentative D call TRBD1 (6 bases). The CDR3 is 15 residues long. Germline V gives CDR1 MDHEN, CDR2 SYDVKM. V dropped 3 bases and J dropped 2 bases, with 12 bases sitting between them. DNA of the CDR3: TGTGCCAGCAGTTTCCAGGGGCGGATCACAGATACGCAGTATTTT. Its translation: CASSFQGRITDTQYF.

This rearrangement joins TRBV7-2 to TRBJ2-1; 11 bases line up with TRBD2. The CDR3 length is 19 residues. V shed 5 bases and J 0 bases; nucleotides not matched to a gene: 12. Germline loops: CDR1 SGHTA, CDR2 FQGNSA. The chain's CDR3 is CASSPRASGRTYSYNEQFF. The CDR3 DNA follows: TGTGCCAGCAGCCCCCGGGCTAGCGGGAGGACCTACTCCTACAATGAGCAGTTCTTC. Full variable domain (missing parts from reference TRBV7-2 and TRBJ2-1): GAGVSQSPSNKVTEKGKDVELRCDPISGHTALYWYRQSLGQGLEFLIYFQGNSAPDKSGLPSDRFSAERTGGSVSTLTIQRTQQEDSAVYLCASSPRASGRTYSYNEQFFGPGTRLTVL.

Turning to this clone: The sample contains more than one DNA sequence encoding this CDR3. The chain has TRBV19 and TRBJ1-5, with 7 positions matching TRBD1. The CDR3 extends over 15 amino acids. The V and J ends lost 5 bases and 4 bases, in that order; junction bases with no gene match: 8. The germline V gene encodes CDR1 LNHDA and CDR2 SQIVND (reference sequence). The CDR3, as DNA: TGTGCCAGTAGTGCCTCCGGGACAGCGAATCAGCCCCAGCATTTT. Translating gives CASSASGTANQPQHF.

CDR3 sequence: CASIGTPVPGEQFF. CDR3 DNA: TGTGCCAGTATAGGGACTCCAGTCCCTGGTGAGCAGTTCTTC. V usage is TRBV19 and J usage is TRBJ2-1, with a tentative D call TRBD2 (6 bases). This CDR3 has 14 amino acids. Germline V gene sequence: CDR1 LNHDA, CDR2 SQIVND (reference sequence). Trimming took 7 bases from V and 9 from J, leaving 19 bases between them. Combining the CDR3 with reference TRBV19 and TRBJ2-1 gives the whole variable domain DGGITQSPKYLFRKEGQNVTLSCEQNLNHDAMYWYRQDPGQGLRLIYYSQIVNDFQKGDIAEGYSVSREKKESFPLTVTSAQKNPTAFYLCASIGTPVPGEQFFGPGTRLTVL.

This clone was detected once. The gene calls are TRBV5-4 and TRBJ2-7, with 7 nucleotides matching TRBD2. Per germline, CDR1 SGHNT and CDR2 YYREEE (reference sequence). J lost 7 bases, V lost 3 bases, and 1 base had no gene match. CDR3 length: 11 amino acids. Here the CDR3 DNA reads TGTGCCAGCAGCTCCGGGGGGGAGCAGTACTTC. It encodes CASSSGGEQYF.

The V and J genes are TRBV19 and TRBJ1-2; possible D gene TRBD1, 6 bases. Germline assignment: CDR1 LNHDA and CDR2 SQIVND (reference sequence). V was cut by 7 bases and J by 1 base, with 16 bases left in between. The CDR3 length is 15 residues. The CDR3 coding sequence is TGTGCCAGTACCCCACAGGGATCCTTTAACTATGGCTACACCTTC. It yields the protein CASTPQGSFNYGYTF.

V and J are TRBV15 and TRBJ2-5, with a tentative D call TRBD2 (5 bases). Trimming shortened V by 3 bases and J by 5 bases, and 10 bases separated the two germline ends. Germline V gene sequence: CDR1 LNHNV, CDR2 YYDKDF (reference sequence). CDR3 length: 13 amino acids. CDR3 DNA sequence: TGTGCCACCAGCAGCCCTAGCTGGGAGACCCAGTACTTC. Amino acid sequence: CATSSPSWETQYF.

The rearrangement links TRBV5-8 to TRBJ1-4; 9 nucleotides line up with TRBD1. The CDR3 is 14 amino acids. V trimming: 7 bases; J trimming: 7 bases; junction bases outside the gene matches: 8. Germline V gene sequence: CDR1 SGHTS, CDR2 YDEGEE. CDR3 residues: CASGRTGEAEKLFF. The DNA of the CDR3 is TGTGCCAGCGGTAGGACAGGGGAGGCTGAAAAACTGTTTTTT.

V gene TRBV30 combines with J gene TRBJ1-5; 7 bases line up with TRBD1. Per the germline V gene, CDR1 is GTSNPN and CDR2 is SVGIG (reference sequence). Trimming removed 3 bases from V and 4 bases from J; junction bases left unmatched: 3. This CDR3 comprises 13 residues. CDR3 nucleotide sequence: TGTGCCTGGAGGGCAGGGGGTAATCAGCCCCAGCATTTT. Its translation is CAWRAGGNQPQHF.

This chain connects TRBV5-4 to TRBJ1-3; D remains unclear. CDR1 and CDR2 (germline): SGHNT, YYREEE (reference sequence). V lost 0 bases and J lost 0, with 4 bases in between. There are 14 residues in the CDR3. In nucleotides, the CDR3 is TGTGCCAGCAGCTTGGACAACTCTGGAAACACCATATATTTT. Amino acid sequence: CASSLDNSGNTIYF. Filled out from reference TRBV5-4 and TRBJ1-3, the complete variable domain reads ETGVTQSPTHLIKTRGQQVTLRCSSQSGHNTVSWYQQALGQGPQFIFQYYREEENGRGNFPPRFSGLQFPNYSSELNVNALELDDSALYLCASSLDNSGNTIYFGEGSWLTVV.

The chain is built from TRBV18 and TRBJ1-2; 9 bases fit TRBD1. Germline loops: CDR1 KGHSH, CDR2 LQKENI. The CDR3 is 14 amino acids. J gave up 3 bases and V 4 bases, and 3 bases lay outside the gene matches. CDR3 in amino acids: CASSLRDRDYGYTF. The CDR3 coding sequence is TGTGCCAGCTCACTCCGGGACAGGGACTATGGCTACACCTTC.